A single sample gave rise to the 25 T cell receptor beta chains below, sequenced in a study of CD8 T cells in Susac syndrome. Random hexamers were used to reverse transcribe the RNA input (about 0.5 to 1 ug). A single record per CDR3 protein comes from TCRdb applying MiXCR to the immunoSEQ multiplex PCR reads. This table has over 300,000 distinct CDR3 sequences, about 90% appearing once. The sequenced material came from CD4+ T cells from PBMCs. The receptor set was obtained from a human donor with multiple sclerosis.

The genes are TRBV6-5 and TRBJ1-1; D unresolved. CDR3 length equals 14 residues. Germline V gene sequence: CDR1 MNHEY, CDR2 SVGAGI. The V gene lost 0 bases and the J gene lost 4 bases, with 9 bases spanning the gap. The CDR3 DNA reads TGTGCCAGCAGTTACTCGAATAGAGGCACTGAAGCTTTCTTT. Its protein product is CASSYSNRGTEAFF.

This rearrangement joins TRBV5-1 to TRBJ2-7; D gene unclear. V shed 0 bases and J shed 6 bases, with 19 bases lying between them. The CDR3 is 16 residues long. Germline V gene data show CDR1 as SGHRS and CDR2 as YFSETQ. CDR3 coding DNA: TGCGCCAGCAGCTTGGGGGCTGAGCACCAACGCGGCGAGCAGTACTTC. Residues: CASSLGAEHQRGEQYF.

The chain links TRBV6-5 to TRBJ1-2, with a tentative D call TRBD1 (5 bases). This CDR3 has 14 amino acids. V lost 2 bases to trimming and J lost 7 bases, with 14 bases between them. Germline V CDR1 and CDR2: MNHEY, SVGAGI. The CDR3 DNA is TGTGCCAGCAGTTACGCGAAGGGACTGGTTGGCTACACCTTC. It codes for CASSYAKGLVGYTF.

The V and J genes are TRBV6-5 and TRBJ1-1, with a tentative D call TRBD1 (6 bases). The germline CDR1 and CDR2 sequences are MNHEY and SVGAGI. The V end was cut by 8 bases, the J end by 4 bases, with 11 bases between. The CDR3 is 12 amino acids. In DNA, the CDR3 is TGTGCCAGCTGGCGGGGGCCCACTGAAGCTTTCTTT. Protein: CASWRGPTEAFF.

The rearrangement joins TRBV6-2 or TRBV6-3 to TRBJ1-2; D might be TRBD1 (6 bases). CDR3 length equals 17 residues. CDR1 and CDR2 (germline): MNHEY, SVGEGT. Trimming removed 4 bases from V and 5 bases from J, with 23 bases in between. CDR3 sequence (DNA): TGTGCCAGCAGTTCCTTACACCGGGACACGTCCTTTTATGGCTACACCTTC. It is translated as CASSSLHRDTSFYGYTF.

The sample holds one count of this clonotype. The chain couples TRBV30 to TRBJ2-7, with D possibly called TRBD1 or TRBD2 (6 bases each). CDR1 is GTSNPN, CDR2 SVGIG, per germline (reference sequence). V was pared by 4 bases and J by 4 bases, with 14 bases between. This CDR3 has 13 residues. CDR3 protein: CAWTPGALYEQYF. CDR3 coding DNA: TGTGCCTGGACCCCGGGGGCGCTTTACGAGCAGTACTTC.

The rearrangement links TRBV6-1 to TRBJ2-2; 7 bases are shared with TRBD1. The CDR3 loop spans 13 amino acids. In germline, CDR1 is MNHNS, CDR2 SASEGT. Trimming cost V 4 bases and J 6 bases; bases outside gene matches: 2. Here the CDR3 reads CASSVDRAGELFF. CDR3 bases: TGTGCCAGCAGTGTCGACAGGGCCGGGGAGCTGTTTTTT.

The chain couples TRBV30 to TRBJ1-1; D unresolved. Germline CDR1 is GTSNPN and CDR2 is SVGIG (reference sequence). V was clipped by 8 bases and J by 0 bases, with 10 bases between them. The CDR3 extends over 12 amino acids. The CDR3 spells CARRRLNTEAFF. CDR3 in DNA: TGTGCCCGTCGCAGGCTGAACACTGAAGCTTTCTTT.

This sequence joins TRBV7-3 and TRBJ1-6; D is unclear. V was cut by 1 base and J by 7 bases, with 11 bases left in between. Germline CDR1 reads SGHTA; CDR2 reads FQGTGA. This CDR3 has 15 residues. CDR3 DNA sequence: TGTGCCAGCAGCTTAATGCCAGGAAAAAATTCACCCCTCCACTTT. Protein: CASSLMPGKNSPLHF.

The V gene is TRBV10-3, the J gene TRBJ2-5; D unclear. Between the trimmed V and J ends, which lost 4 bases and 1 base, there was a span of 7 bases. This CDR3 comprises 13 residues. Germline CDR1 reads ENHRY; CDR2 reads SYGVKD. CDR3 amino acids: CAISVLLQETQYF. The CDR3, as DNA: TGTGCCATCAGTGTGTTGCTCCAAGAGACCCAGTACTTC.

The sample holds one count of this clonotype. V gene TRBV6-1 combines with J gene TRBJ1-5, with D hard to call. Germline V lookup: CDR1 MNHNS, CDR2 SASEGT. V was shortened by 2 bases and J by 2 bases, with 13 bases between the two germline ends. The CDR3 length is 16 residues. Written as DNA, the CDR3 is TGTGCCAGCAGTGAACCCCCCTTCGGGGGCAATCAGCCCCAGCATTTT. Its protein is CASSEPPFGGNQPQHF.

This chain connects TRBV3-1 to TRBJ1-1; D is uncertain. CDR1 is LGHDT and CDR2 is YNNKEL in the germline V gene (reference sequence). Trimming took 1 base from V and 11 from J, leaving 11 bases between them. The CDR3 totals 12 residues. The DNA for the CDR3 is TGTGCCAGCAGCCAAGGGCTGGGTTTCGCTTTCTTT. It yields the protein CASSQGLGFAFF.

This chain joins TRBV7-2 and TRBJ2-3; TRBD2 matches at 14 bases. The CDR3 runs 17 residues. Per the germline V gene, CDR1 is SGHTA and CDR2 is FQGNSA. V lost 5 bases, J lost 8 bases, and 12 bases stayed unmatched. The CDR3 reads CASSPRMGLAGVLTQYF. The CDR3 bases are TGTGCCAGCAGCCCGCGAATGGGACTAGCGGGGGTCCTTACGCAGTATTTT.

The V call is TRBV6-5, the J call TRBJ1-2, with TRBD1 identical over 7 bases. This CDR3 comprises 15 residues. The V and J ends lost 0 bases and 7 bases, in that order; junction bases with no gene match: 8. Germline CDR1 and CDR2: MNHEY and SVGAGI. CDR3 sequence (DNA): TGTGCCAGCAGTTACTCTCGTGGGACAGTGATTGGCTACACCTTC. It encodes CASSYSRGTVIGYTF.

The rearrangement links TRBV30 to TRBJ1-2; TRBD1 is a possible D gene (5 bases). The CDR3 runs to 12 residues. Looked up from germline, CDR1 is GTSNPN and CDR2 is SVGIG (reference sequence). Trimming cost V 3 bases and J 2 bases, with 7 bases left between them. This CDR3 reads CAWRGENYGYTF. The CDR3 coding sequence is TGTGCCTGGAGGGGGGAAAACTATGGCTACACCTTC.

CDR3 sequence: CASSQFYSQETQYF. The CDR3 coding sequence is TGTGCCAGCAGCCAATTTTATAGTCAAGAGACCCAGTACTTC. The rearrangement joins TRBV16 to TRBJ2-5; D gene uncertain. CDR3 length: 14 amino acids. Germline V gives CDR1 KGHSY, CDR2 FQNENV. Trimming left V 1 base short and J 2 bases short, with 8 bases between. Drawing the rest from reference TRBV16 and TRBJ2-5, the complete variable domain is GEEVAQTPKHLVRGEGQKAKLYCAPIKGHSYVFWYQQVLKNEFKFLISFQNENVFDETGMPKERFSAKCLPNSPCSLEIQATKLEDSAVYFCASSQFYSQETQYFGPGTRLLVL.

The chain couples TRBV7-8 to TRBJ2-7; 8 bases align to TRBD2. The CDR3 sequence is 15 residues long. Looked up from germline, CDR1 is SGHVS and CDR2 is FQNEAQ. V shed 1 base, J shed 2 bases, and the junction held 4 bases outside the gene matches. The CDR3 DNA reads as TGTGCCAGCAGCTTAGAGGGCGGGAGGACCTACGAGCAGTACTTC. Translation: CASSLEGGRTYEQYF.

This sequence joins TRBV28 and TRBJ1-1; TRBD1 matches at 8 bases. This CDR3 comprises 16 residues. CDR1 is MDHEN, CDR2 SYDVKM, per germline. The V segment lost 6 bases and the J segment 0 bases; nucleotides outside the gene matches: 9. The chain's CDR3 is CASSPGGALMNTEAFF. The CDR3 DNA reads as TGTGCCAGCAGCCCAGGGGGCGCATTAATGAACACTGAAGCTTTCTTT.

The V call is TRBV3-1, the J call TRBJ1-1, with 8 bases fitting TRBD1. The junction had 9 bases not matched to a gene; V was cut back by 1 base and J by 5 bases. Per germline, CDR1 LGHDT and CDR2 YNNKEL (reference sequence). The CDR3 has 16 amino acids. The CDR3 DNA reads as TGTGCCAGCAGCCAAGTCCCCCGGACAGGGAGGACTGAAGCTTTCTTT. Encoded protein: CASSQVPRTGRTEAFF. Combining the CDR3 with reference TRBV3-1 and TRBJ1-1 gives the whole variable domain DTAVSQTPKYLVTQMGNDKSIKCEQNLGHDTMYWYKQDSKKFLKIMFSYNNKELIINETVPNRFSPKSPDKAHLNLHINSLELGDSAVYFCASSQVPRTGRTEAFFGQGTRLTVV.

This rearrangement joins TRBV15 to TRBJ2-1, with D possibly matching TRBD1 (6 bases). In germline, CDR1 is LNHNV, CDR2 YYDKDF (reference sequence). Trimming took 1 base from V and 5 from J, leaving 18 bases between them. The CDR3 extends over 17 amino acids. The CDR3 nucleotides read TGTGCCACCAGCAGAGGAAGTACCCTGGGGGCGGACAATGAGCAGTTCTTC. This translates into CATSRGSTLGADNEQFF.

The rearrangement joins TRBV2 to TRBJ2-5; D not certain. V lost 8 bases to trimming and J lost 5 bases, with 18 bases between them. This CDR3 region has 14 residues. The germline CDR1 and CDR2 sequences are SNHLY and FYNNEI. This chain's CDR3 is CASRSDTPRETQYF. In DNA, the CDR3 is TGTGCCAGCCGGTCAGACACACCCCGGGAGACCCAGTACTTC. The entire variable domain, with the rest obtained from reference TRBV2 and TRBJ2-5, is as follows: EPEVTQTPSHQVTQMGQEVILRCVPISNHLYFYWYRQILGQKVEFLVSFYNNEISEKSEIFDDQFSVERPDGSNFTLKIRSTKLEDSAMYFCASRSDTPRETQYFGPGTRLLVL.

V usage is TRBV5-1 and J usage is TRBJ2-1; TRBD1 matches at 9 bases. CDR1 and CDR2 from the germline V gene are SGHRS and YFSETQ. V gave up 3 bases and J gave up 6 bases; unmatched junction bases: 10. The CDR3 is 16 amino acids. CDR3 sequence: CASSSLLGQGSNEQFF. In DNA form, the CDR3 reads TGCGCCAGCAGCTCGTTATTGGGACAGGGAAGCAATGAGCAGTTCTTC.

DNA of the CDR3: TGTGCCAGCAGCTTTGCCAGCTACTTCTGGAATGAGCAGTTCTTC. Translating it yields CASSFASYFWNEQFF. The rearrangement links TRBV5-8 to TRBJ2-1, with D hard to call. Germline loops: CDR1 SGHTS, CDR2 YDEGEE. The CDR3 covers 15 residues. V gave up 2 bases and J gave up 7 bases, with 16 bases separating them. Full variable domain (rest looked up from reference TRBV5-8 and TRBJ2-1): EAGVTQSPTHLIKTRGQQATLRCSPISGHTSVYWYQQALGLGLQFLLWYDEGEERNRGNFPPRFSGRQFPNYSSELNVNALELEDSALYLCASSFASYFWNEQFFGPGTRLTVL.

This chain joins TRBV2 and TRBJ2-5, with D possibly matching TRBD2 (6 bases). The V and J ends lost 7 bases and 1 base respectively, with 19 bases between them. CDR3 length: 16 amino acids. From germline, CDR1 is SNHLY and CDR2 FYNNEI. CDR3: CASKWRAQETQETQYF. Here the CDR3 DNA reads TGTGCCAGCAAGTGGAGGGCACAGGAAACCCAAGAGACCCAGTACTTC.

The V gene is TRBV5-4, the J gene TRBJ2-4; possibly TRBD1 or TRBD2 for D (6 bases each). This CDR3 is built from 15 residues. Trimming took 4 bases from V and 5 from J, leaving 16 bases between them. Germline CDR1 and CDR2: SGHNT and YYREEE (reference sequence). CDR3 amino acids: CASSPPGASENIQYF. The CDR3 nucleotides are TGTGCCAGCAGCCCCCCGGGGGCCAGCGAAAACATTCAGTACTTC.